The clone carrying this T cell receptor beta chain appeared a few times. The antigen is unknown. RNA isolated from unsorted whole blood supplied the blood RNA, with germline DNA also extracted. About 4 milliliters of peripheral blood were drawn presurgically. V lost 2 bases and J lost 0; bases outside the gene matches: 7. The CDR3 is 18 residues long. Per the germline V gene, CDR1 is MDHEN and CDR2 is SYDVKM. The sample comes from a study of tumor-infiltrating lymphocytes in primary liver carcinoma. About the research overall: Subjects presented with primary liver carcinoma managed by surgical resection.

TCR beta cDNA was reverse-transcribed from about 500 ng of total RNA. The reaction used a constant-region primer and ProtoScript II reverse transcriptase. Each TCR beta library was derived from three nested multiplex PCR rounds that employed slightly modified ARM-PCR. TRBV1-TRBV30 forward primers paired with a C-beta reverse primer drove the first two PCR rounds, about 9 cycles each. TCRdb used MiXCR to reprocess the multiplex PCR reads, holding one entry per CDR3 protein. In the table there are approximately 330,000 distinct CDR3 sequences, about 65% of which are singletons. The study, taken as a whole, reports: It was tumor-adjacent and tumor-blood pairs that overlapped less than tumor region pairs did. Tumors had a top-250-clone fraction that was significantly higher than blood (p = 0.039).

The V gene is TRBV28, the J gene TRBJ1-5; 10 bases fit TRBD1. Material for sequencing was peripheral blood. This sequence was found in a man aged 35 to 55 with primary liver carcinoma and hepatitis B virus infection. The CDR3 DNA is TGTGCCAGCAGTTTAAGGACAGGGGGGGGCTATAGCAATCAGCCCCAGCATTTT. Its protein product is CASSLRTGGGYSNQPQHF.